A single sample is the source of the 32 T cell receptor beta chains below, sequenced in a study of blood T cell repertoires in COVID-19. Method: immunoSEQ multiplex PCR; TCRdb's copy keeps in-frame clones and lacks some. The table includes about 140,000 clones, roughly 83% detected once. The sequencing input was PBMCs or T cells enriched from blood (not recorded which). Source of these receptors: a man between 40 and 49 years old with acute COVID-19.

The V call is TRBV15, the J call TRBJ1-4; TRBD1 is a possible D gene (6 bases). Trimming left V 0 bases short and J 4 bases short, with 9 bases between. The CDR3 sequence is 15 residues long. Looked up from germline, CDR1 is LNHNV and CDR2 is YYDKDF (reference sequence). CDR3 protein: CATSREGAHNEKLFF. For the CDR3, the DNA is TGTGCCACCAGCAGAGAGGGGGCTCATAATGAAAAACTGTTTTTT.

The DNA of the CDR3 is TGTGCCAGCAGCTTGGAACCTAGCATGGATACGCAGTATTTT. Amino acids: CASSLEPSMDTQYF. The V call is TRBV5-5, the J call TRBJ2-3; a weak D match, TRBD2 (5 bases). V gave up 0 bases and J gave up 6 bases, with 11 bases separating them. This CDR3 is 14 amino acids long. Germline V gene data show CDR1 as SGHKS and CDR2 as YYEKEE (reference sequence).

The chain links TRBV19 to TRBJ2-1; TRBD1 matches 8 bases. CDR1 and CDR2 (germline): LNHDA, SQIVND (reference sequence). The trim removed 2 bases at V and 4 bases at J, leaving 4 bases unmatched. There are 15 residues in the CDR3. CDR3 in amino acids: CASSIQGARYNEQFF. In DNA, the CDR3 is TGTGCCAGTAGTATACAGGGGGCGCGGTACAATGAGCAGTTCTTC.

CDR3 region: CASRGGYASYGYTF. The CDR3 DNA reads as TGTGCCAGTAGGGGCGGGTACGCATCCTATGGCTACACCTTC. The chain links TRBV19 to TRBJ1-2; D uncertain. V dropped 6 bases and J dropped 4 bases, with 15 bases sitting between them. Germline V lookup: CDR1 LNHDA, CDR2 SQIVND (reference sequence). The CDR3 has 14 residues.

The chain recombines TRBV7-9 with TRBJ2-1, with D perhaps matching TRBD2 (6 bases). Trimming shortened V by 3 bases and J by 7 bases, and 13 bases separated the two germline ends. Germline V lookup: CDR1 SEHNR, CDR2 FQNEAQ (reference sequence). The CDR3 has 14 amino acids. Written as DNA, the CDR3 is TGTGCCAGCAGCTTTGGGGGGAGTAAGAATGAGCAGTTCTTC. It specifies CASSFGGSKNEQFF.

In nucleotides, the CDR3 is TGCAGTGCTAGTGAACGGGGGGGCTGGTATGAGCAGTTCTTC. The encoded protein is CSASERGGWYEQFF. The chain joins TRBV20-1 to TRBJ2-1; TRBD2 matches at 8 bases. CDR1 DFQATT and CDR2 SNEGSKA come from the germline V gene (reference sequence). V lost 3 bases and J lost 8; bases outside the gene matches: 9. This CDR3 has 14 residues.

The rearrangement uses TRBV7-5 and TRBJ2-1; the table's D call, TRBD2, was not checked against the DNA. TRBV7-5 is a pseudogene segment. CDR3 length equals 17 residues. The CDR3 here is CARSHERGLAAYNEQFF. In DNA form, the CDR3 reads TGTGCCAGAAGCCATGAGAGGGGACTAGCGGCGTACAATGAGCAGTTCTTC.

This chain connects TRBV5-1 to TRBJ1-4; D gene unclear. Per germline, CDR1 SGHRS and CDR2 YFSETQ. V lost 4 bases to trimming and J lost 6 bases, with 16 bases between them. This CDR3 spans 15 amino acids. CDR3 residues: CASSPRNWLDEKLFF. CDR3 nucleotides: TGCGCCAGCAGCCCCCGAAATTGGCTGGATGAAAAACTGTTTTTT.

This clone was picked up one time. The chain carries TRBV28 and TRBJ1-1, with D perhaps TRBD1 (6 bases). Germline V gene data show CDR1 as MDHEN and CDR2 as SYDVKM. V was cut by 4 bases and J by 1 base, with 10 bases left in between. The CDR3 extends over 14 amino acids. CDR3 nucleotide sequence: TGTGCCAGCAGTTCACGGACAGAGAACACTGAAGCTTTCTTT. Amino acids: CASSSRTENTEAFF. The full variable domain, in which reference TRBV28 and TRBJ1-1 provide the parts outside the CDR3, is DVKVTQSSRYLVKRTGEKVFLECVQDMDHENMFWYRQDPGLGLRLIYFSYDVKMKEKGDIPEGYSVSREKKERFSLILESASTNQTSMYLCASSSRTENTEAFFGQGTRLTVV.

The J gene is TRBJ1-1, the V gene TRBV4-1; D is uncertain. Germline V lookup: CDR1 MGHRA, CDR2 YSYEKL. The CDR3 contains 14 residues. V lost 4 bases to trimming and J lost 6 bases, with 15 bases between them. The CDR3 reads CASSPPGGPSEAFF. Written as DNA, the CDR3 is TGCGCCAGCAGCCCCCCGGGAGGCCCATCTGAAGCTTTCTTT.

This chain links TRBV6-5 with TRBJ1-6, with no clear D. The V gene's germline CDR1 is MNHEY and CDR2 SVGAGI. Trimming left V 8 bases short and J 10 bases short, with 15 bases between. This CDR3 is 13 amino acids long. Written as DNA, the CDR3 is TGTGCCAGCGGCCGGTCGGAGGGATCACCCCTCCACTTT. Amino acids: CASGRSEGSPLHF.

CDR3 nucleotides: TGTGCCAGCAGTTACTCTCGACAGTATGGCTACACCTTC. This translates into CASSYSRQYGYTF. V is TRBV6-5 and J is TRBJ1-2; maybe TRBD1 (5 bases). Between the trimmed V and J ends, which lost 0 bases and 5 bases, there was a span of 7 bases. Looked up from germline, CDR1 is MNHEY and CDR2 is SVGAGI. The CDR3 extends over 13 amino acids.

This clone was counted a few times. The chain recombines TRBV9 with TRBJ2-7; the D gene is possibly TRBD2 (6 bases). CDR1 and CDR2 (germline): SGDLS, YYNGEE. V dropped 3 bases and J dropped 5 bases, with 18 bases sitting between them. The CDR3 is made up of 15 amino acids. CDR3 residues: CASSANPGVIDEQYF. CDR3 bases: TGTGCCAGCAGCGCCAACCCGGGAGTGATCGACGAGCAGTACTTC.

The rearrangement links TRBV5-1 to TRBJ2-1; 10 bases are a match to TRBD2. Trimming removed 5 bases from V and 3 bases from J; junction bases left unmatched: 20. Germline values: CDR1 SGHRS, CDR2 YFSETQ. This CDR3 region has 20 residues. The chain's CDR3 is CASSPTHPAGGLMDYNEQFF. CDR3 sequence (DNA): TGCGCCAGCAGTCCGACTCATCCAGCGGGGGGGCTTATGGACTACAATGAGCAGTTCTTC.

The chain employs TRBV5-1 and TRBJ1-6, with 8 bases matching TRBD1. The CDR3 is 16 residues long. Germline CDR1 reads SGHRS; CDR2 reads YFSETQ. After removal of 4 bases from V and 7 bases from J, the junction contained 10 bases not matched to a gene. The CDR3 loop is CASSPVTGVGNSPLHF. The CDR3, as DNA: TGCGCCAGCAGCCCCGTGACAGGGGTCGGAAATTCACCCCTCCACTTT. Combining the CDR3 with reference TRBV5-1 and TRBJ1-6 gives the whole variable domain KAGVTQTPRYLIKTRGQQVTLSCSPISGHRSVSWYQQTPGQGLQFLFEYFSETQRNKGNFPGRFSGRQFSNSRSEMNVSTLELGDSALYLCASSPVTGVGNSPLHFGNGTRLTVT.

The rearrangement links TRBV3-1 (or the pseudogene TRBV3-2) to TRBJ2-2; weak D call: TRBD2 (6 bases). From germline, CDR1 is LGHDT and CDR2 YNNKEL (reference sequence). The CDR3 is 16 residues long. The ends were cut back, 4 bases at V and 6 bases at J, with 18 bases in the middle. The CDR3 region is CASSLQSLALAGELFF. CDR3 DNA sequence: TGTGCCAGCAGCCTCCAAAGTCTAGCGCTGGCCGGGGAGCTGTTTTTT.

The chain combines TRBV3-1 (or the pseudogene TRBV3-2) with TRBJ1-4; D remains unclear. The germline V gene has CDR1 LGHDT and CDR2 YNNKEL (reference sequence). The CDR3 has 12 residues. V dropped 5 bases and J dropped 3 bases, with 4 bases sitting between them. DNA for the CDR3: TGTGCCAGCAGCTCCTCTAATGAAAAACTGTTTTTT. The encoded protein is CASSSSNEKLFF.

V gene TRBV7-2 combines with J gene TRBJ1-6; D not resolved. Germline CDR1 reads SGHTA; CDR2 reads FQGNSA. V lost 1 base and J lost 7, with 17 bases in between. This CDR3 comprises 17 residues. The CDR3 region has the DNA TGTGCCAGCAGCTTAGTTAGGTCAGCGTACCGGAATTCACCCCTCCACTTT. Its protein product is CASSLVRSAYRNSPLHF.

The chain recombines TRBV28 with TRBJ1-4; possibly TRBD1 for D (5 bases). CDR1 MDHEN and CDR2 SYDVKM come from the germline V gene. V lost 9 bases and J 2 bases, leaving 19 bases between the germline ends. The CDR3 totals 16 residues. This chain's CDR3 is CASRQLVDGTNEKLFF. As DNA, the CDR3 is TGTGCCAGTAGACAGTTGGTTGATGGCACTAATGAAAAACTGTTTTTT.

The chain employs TRBV30 and TRBJ1-2, with TRBD1 identical over 9 bases. The V segment lost 3 bases and the J segment 4 bases; nucleotides outside the gene matches: 9. The CDR3 loop spans 15 amino acids. CDR1 is GTSNPN and CDR2 is SVGIG in the germline V gene (reference sequence). The CDR3 is CAWSRDRVLGYGYTF. In DNA, the CDR3 is TGTGCCTGGAGCCGGGACAGGGTCCTCGGCTATGGCTACACCTTC.

The rearrangement links TRBV29-1 to TRBJ2-7; tentatively, D is TRBD1 (5 bases). With 0 bases removed from V and 1 base from J, the gap between germline ends came to 13 bases. The germline gives CDR1 SQVTM, CDR2 ANQGSEA. The CDR3 is made up of 15 amino acids. The CDR3 bases are TGCAGCGTTGAAGATCGGGCAGGGCGATCCTACGAGCAGTACTTC. This encodes CSVEDRAGRSYEQYF.

In its sample, this clone was seen once. This chain joins TRBV30 and TRBJ1-2, with TRBD1 matching 9 bases. CDR1 is GTSNPN, CDR2 SVGIG, per germline (reference sequence). CDR3 length: 14 amino acids. Trimming at V came to 5 bases and at J to 2 bases, leaving 6 bases not matched to a gene. As DNA, the CDR3 is TGTGCCTGGGAGACCGGGACAGGGAACTATGGCTACACCTTC. Amino acid sequence: CAWETGTGNYGYTF.

The chain joins TRBV6-5 to TRBJ1-5, with TRBD1 identical over 9 bases. Germline V gives CDR1 MNHEY, CDR2 SVGAGI. This CDR3 has 16 residues. Unmatched junction bases numbered 7, after V lost 1 base and J lost 6 bases. As DNA, the CDR3 is TGTGCCAGCAGTTACTTGTGGACAGGGGACGTTCAGCCCCAGCATTTT. Its translation: CASSYLWTGDVQPQHF.

V is TRBV2 and J is TRBJ1-1; D unclear. The ends were cut back, 5 bases at V and 7 bases at J, with 14 bases in the middle. Germline CDR1 is SNHLY and CDR2 is FYNNEI. This CDR3 spans 13 amino acids. The CDR3 nucleotides read TGTGCCAGCAGTCAAGGGCAGATGTATGAAGCTTTCTTT. Translating it yields CASSQGQMYEAFF.

The chain is built from TRBV6-5 and TRBJ1-2, with D perhaps matching TRBD1 (5 bases). Germline V lookup: CDR1 MNHEY, CDR2 SVGAGI. This CDR3 has 11 amino acids. Deletions cut 7 bases from V and 8 bases from J, with 11 bases between. CDR3 sequence reads: CASTQGYGYTF. CDR3 coding DNA: TGTGCCAGCACCCAGGGATACGGCTACACCTTC.

V usage is TRBV27 and J usage is TRBJ2-2, with 8 bases aligning to TRBD1. The CDR3 extends over 15 amino acids. The germline CDR1 and CDR2 sequences are MNHEY and SMNVEV (reference sequence). The V and J ends lost 7 bases and 6 bases, in that order; junction bases with no gene match: 10. The CDR3: CASTHQGAMPGELFF. In nucleotides, the CDR3 is TGTGCCAGCACCCATCAGGGGGCGATGCCCGGGGAGCTGTTTTTT.

The V call is TRBV5-4, the J call TRBJ2-3; the match to TRBD2 covers 11 bases. With 3 bases clipped from V and 0 bases from J, the junction kept 6 bases outside the gene matches. CDR1 is SGHNT and CDR2 is YYREEE in the germline V gene (reference sequence). This CDR3 comprises 17 residues. CDR3 coding DNA: TGTGCCAGCAGCTGGGGACTAGCGGTGACTAGCACAGATACGCAGTATTTT. Translating it yields CASSWGLAVTSTDTQYF.

The J gene is TRBJ1-6, the V gene TRBV27; a weak D match, TRBD1 (6 bases). The CDR3 extends over 16 amino acids. Germline values: CDR1 MNHEY, CDR2 SMNVEV (reference sequence). The V end was cut by 8 bases, the J end by 9 bases, with 23 bases between. The chain's CDR3 is CASSQNHGQSGSPLHF. The CDR3 bases are TGTGCCAGCTCTCAAAATCACGGACAGTCTGGTTCACCCCTCCACTTT.

The chain employs TRBV15 and TRBJ2-2; 8 bases map to TRBD2. CDR1 and CDR2 (germline): LNHNV, YYDKDF (reference sequence). J lost 9 bases, V lost 0 bases, and 12 bases had no gene match. CDR3 size: 17 residues. CDR3 region: CATSRDPLGSGSRELFF. The CDR3 DNA follows: TGTGCCACCAGCAGAGATCCCCTGGGGAGCGGGAGTCGGGAGCTGTTTTTT.

The rearrangement links TRBV19 to TRBJ1-1, with D unresolved. Germline CDR1 is LNHDA and CDR2 is SQIVND (reference sequence). V shed 4 bases and J shed 7 bases, with 16 bases lying between them. The CDR3 spans 14 residues. CDR3 in DNA: TGTGCCAGTAGTACCCGGATGGCCGGGAGTGAAGCTTTCTTT. Its translation: CASSTRMAGSEAFF.

This chain uses TRBV2 with TRBJ1-2; D is perhaps TRBD1 (5 bases). Between the trimmed V and J ends, which lost 5 bases and 4 bases, there was a span of 17 bases. This CDR3 has 15 amino acids. Per germline, CDR1 SNHLY and CDR2 FYNNEI. CDR3: CASSLMTTASYGYTF. DNA for the CDR3: TGTGCCAGCAGTCTAATGACGACAGCCAGCTATGGCTACACCTTC.

The sample holds a few counts of this clone. CDR3 in amino acids: CASSPDLASSYNEQFF. In DNA, the CDR3 is TGTGCCAGCTCACCGGATCTAGCCAGCTCCTACAATGAGCAGTTCTTC. The rearrangement uses TRBV18 and TRBJ2-1; perhaps TRBD2 as D (5 bases). Germline CDR1 is KGHSH and CDR2 is LQKENI. Trimming took 3 bases from V and 0 from J, leaving 12 bases between them. This CDR3 spans 16 amino acids.